These 27 T cell receptor beta chains were all obtained from the same sample, sequenced in a study of T cell responses to AZD1222 COVID-19 vaccine. Only in-frame clones appear in the TCRdb table, and some are missing; sequencing was by immunoSEQ multiplex PCR. The sample includes about 140,000 clones, 90% of them seen just once. The sequences come from peripheral blood, collected 28 days after the second AZD1222 dose. These receptors originate from an adult who received the AZD1222 COVID-19 vaccine.

The chain has TRBV5-4 and TRBJ1-3, with 10 bases identical to TRBD1. The J segment lost 8 bases and the V segment lost 0 bases, leaving 5 bases of the junction unmatched. The germline CDR1 and CDR2 sequences are SGHNT and YYREEE (reference sequence). This CDR3 spans 15 amino acids. The DNA for the CDR3 is TGTGCCAGCAGCTTGGATTCGGGGACAGGGGACACCATATATTTT. Amino acid sequence: CASSLDSGTGDTIYF.

The chain is built from TRBV5-1 and TRBJ2-7; TRBD1 matches 8 bases. With V trimmed by 0 bases and J by 3 bases, 2 bases remained unmatched. The CDR3 is made up of 14 amino acids. Germline V gene sequence: CDR1 SGHRS, CDR2 YFSETQ. CDR3 amino acids: CASSLETGGYEQYF. In DNA, the CDR3 is TGCGCCAGCAGCTTGGAAACAGGGGGCTACGAGCAGTACTTC.

The rearrangement links TRBV28 to TRBJ2-7, with 8 nucleotides matching TRBD1. Germline CDR1 is MDHEN and CDR2 is SYDVKM. Trimming at V came to 6 bases and at J to 3 bases, leaving 4 bases not matched to a gene. This CDR3 spans 13 amino acids. The CDR3 loop reads CASRAGQDYEQYF. In nucleotides, the CDR3 is TGTGCCAGCAGGGCGGGACAGGACTACGAGCAGTACTTC.

The CDR3 region has the DNA TGTGCCAGCAGCCAAGTTGTGTCTAGCGGGAGGATCACGGGGACAGATACGCAGTATTTT. It encodes CASSQVVSSGRITGTDTQYF. The gene calls are TRBV4-2 and TRBJ2-3; TRBD2 aligns across 11 bases. Germline lookup yields CDR1 LGHNA and CDR2 YNFKEQ. V trimming: 1 base; J trimming: 3 bases; junction bases outside the gene matches: 15. The CDR3 runs to 20 residues.

The chain carries TRBV27 and TRBJ1-6, with a possible D match to TRBD1 (6 bases). This CDR3 spans 17 amino acids. Per the germline V gene, CDR1 is MNHEY and CDR2 is SMNVEV (reference sequence). Trimming stripped 2 bases from V and 2 bases from J, with 13 bases between. The CDR3 loop is CASSLKGGGTYNSPLHF. The CDR3 DNA sequence: TGTGCCAGCAGTTTAAAAGGGGGGGGCACCTATAATTCACCCCTCCACTTT.

The genes are TRBV6-5 and TRBJ2-5, with 8 positions matching TRBD2. Germline V gives CDR1 MNHEY, CDR2 SVGAGI. The V and J ends lost 8 bases and 5 bases, in that order; junction bases with no gene match: 10. This CDR3 spans 14 amino acids. The CDR3, as DNA: TGTGCCAGCCGACTGGCGGGGGGTAGGGAGACCCAGTACTTC. It codes for CASRLAGGRETQYF.

V usage is TRBV6-6 and J usage is TRBJ2-7; D uncertain. V was shortened by 6 bases and J by 5 bases, with 14 bases between the two germline ends. The CDR3 runs 13 residues. Germline assignment: CDR1 MNHNY and CDR2 SVGAGI (reference sequence). The CDR3 bases are TGTGCCAGCAGGACACGTTTTTGGGACGAGCAGTACTTC. It yields the protein CASRTRFWDEQYF.

DNA for the CDR3: TGTGCCATCAGATCCGGGACTAGCGGCTCCTACGAGCAGTACTTC. It encodes CAIRSGTSGSYEQYF. The chain is built from TRBV10-3 and TRBJ2-7; 11 nucleotides align to TRBD2. This CDR3 has 15 amino acids. Trimming at V came to 6 bases and at J to 0 bases, leaving 4 bases not matched to a gene. Per germline, CDR1 ENHRY and CDR2 SYGVKD.

The chain couples TRBV7-2 to TRBJ1-4, with 8 bases lining up with TRBD1. Germline lookup yields CDR1 SGHTA and CDR2 FQGNSA. Trimming took 5 bases from V and 8 from J; bases not matched to a gene: 10. This CDR3 is 15 amino acids long. CDR3 in DNA: TGTGCCAGCAGCCGCTTGACAGGGGATCGGGAAAAACTGTTTTTT. It encodes CASSRLTGDREKLFF.

The chain combines TRBV4-1 with TRBJ1-5, with D maybe TRBD1 (6 bases). The germline V gene has CDR1 MGHRA and CDR2 YSYEKL. V lost 1 base, J lost 5 bases, and 12 bases lay in between. The CDR3 loop spans 15 amino acids. The CDR3 reads CASSQGSGEHQPQHF. DNA of the CDR3: TGCGCCAGCAGCCAAGGGTCAGGGGAGCATCAGCCCCAGCATTTT.

The chain couples TRBV6-2 or TRBV6-3 to TRBJ1-6, with D uncertain. CDR1 MNHEY and CDR2 SVGEGT come from the germline V gene. With 4 bases removed from V and 11 bases from J, the gap between germline ends came to 12 bases. CDR3 length: 13 residues. The CDR3 here is CASSSLRETPLHF. CDR3 sequence (DNA): TGTGCCAGCAGTTCACTAAGAGAGACACCCCTCCACTTT.

The CDR3 bases are TGCAGCGTTGGGGCTAGCAATCAGCCCCAGCATTTT. Translated: CSVGASNQPQHF. The gene calls are TRBV29-1 and TRBJ1-5; no clear D gene. The V and J ends lost 4 bases and 0 bases respectively, with 4 bases between them. The CDR3 runs 12 residues. Germline V gene lookup returns CDR1 SQVTM and CDR2 ANQGSEA.

The chain recombines TRBV6-6 with TRBJ2-1, with TRBD1 matching 7 bases. Trimming cost V 6 bases and J 8 bases; bases outside gene matches: 7. The germline CDR1 and CDR2 sequences are MNHNY and SVGAGI (reference sequence). The CDR3 has 13 amino acids. The CDR3: CASSLIQGHEQFF. The CDR3 region has the DNA TGTGCCAGCAGCCTAATACAGGGGCATGAGCAGTTCTTC.

V and J are TRBV6-5 and TRBJ1-3; D unclear. Trimming removed 0 bases at V and 5 bases at J, with 5 bases between. This CDR3 spans 13 amino acids. Germline-derived CDR1 and CDR2 are MNHEY and SVGAGI. CDR3 in amino acids: CASSYSPRNTIYF. CDR3 in DNA: TGTGCCAGCAGTTACTCGCCGCGAAACACCATATATTTT.

V and J are TRBV28 and TRBJ2-7, with D tentatively TRBD1 (7 bases). Trimming took 5 bases from V and 1 from J, leaving 18 bases between them. The CDR3 sequence is 16 residues long. The V gene's germline CDR1 is MDHEN and CDR2 SYDVKM. The CDR3 is CASSAYGQAGSYEQYF. In nucleotides, the CDR3 is TGTGCCAGCAGTGCCTATGGACAGGCGGGATCCTACGAGCAGTACTTC.

The genes are TRBV19 and TRBJ2-7; D could derive from TRBD1 or TRBD2 (6 bases each). From germline, CDR1 is LNHDA and CDR2 SQIVND (reference sequence). With 6 bases removed from V and 4 bases from J, the gap between germline ends came to 16 bases. This CDR3 has 14 amino acids. This chain's CDR3 is CASSTGRGVYEQYF. For the CDR3, the DNA is TGTGCCAGTAGCACCGGTAGGGGGGTATACGAGCAGTACTTC.

The chain has TRBV4-2 and TRBJ1-5; no clear D gene. The V end lost 0 bases, the J end lost 7 bases, and 16 bases lay between the germline ends. This CDR3 is built from 16 residues. CDR1 and CDR2 (germline): LGHNA, YNFKEQ. The CDR3 is CASSQDWRRGWQPQHF. In DNA form, the CDR3 reads TGTGCCAGCAGCCAAGATTGGAGGCGAGGGTGGCAGCCCCAGCATTTT.

The genes are TRBV28 and TRBJ2-7, with D hard to call. Trimming stripped 10 bases from V and 0 bases from J, with 16 bases between. This CDR3 region has 14 residues. Germline V gives CDR1 MDHEN, CDR2 SYDVKM. This CDR3 is CATIPPTHSYEQYF. The DNA for the CDR3 is TGTGCCACCATACCGCCCACACACTCCTACGAGCAGTACTTC. The full variable domain, with the rest looked up from reference TRBV28 and TRBJ2-7, is DVKVTQSSRYLVKRTGEKVFLECVQDMDHENMFWYRQDPGLGLRLIYFSYDVKMKEKGDIPEGYSVSREKKERFSLILESASTNQTSMYLCATIPPTHSYEQYFGPGTRLTVT.

The chain has TRBV7-8 and TRBJ2-1; a possible D gene is TRBD1 (6 bases). V lost 4 bases, J lost 7 bases, and 17 bases lay in between. CDR1 and CDR2 from the germline V gene are SGHVS and FQNEAQ. CDR3 length: 15 amino acids. In DNA form, the CDR3 reads TGTGCCAGCAGCTCGGCCCCTTTTAGGGGGAATGAGCAGTTCTTC. This encodes CASSSAPFRGNEQFF.

This rearrangement joins TRBV30 to TRBJ1-5; TRBD1 is a possible D gene (6 bases). With 2 bases removed from V and 7 bases from J, the gap between germline ends came to 18 bases. CDR1 is GTSNPN, CDR2 SVGIG, per germline (reference sequence). The CDR3 has 15 amino acids. CDR3 sequence: CAWSLGGGGSQPQHF. The CDR3 DNA sequence: TGTGCCTGGAGTCTTGGAGGGGGGGGTAGCCAGCCCCAGCATTTT.

The chain uses TRBV19 and TRBJ1-3, with D unclear. Trimming removed 3 bases at V and 0 bases at J, with 6 bases between. This CDR3 region has 14 residues. Germline V CDR1 and CDR2: LNHDA, SQIVND (reference sequence). The CDR3 sequence is CASSMAHSGNTIYF. The CDR3 nucleotides read TGTGCCAGTAGTATGGCCCACTCTGGAAACACCATATATTTT.

The chain couples TRBV2 to TRBJ1-1, with D perhaps TRBD1 (6 bases). CDR3 length: 14 amino acids. Germline CDR1 reads SNHLY; CDR2 reads FYNNEI. V was trimmed by 11 bases and J by 7 bases, leaving 23 bases between them. The CDR3 protein is CAAGGVQGELEAFF. The CDR3 DNA reads TGTGCCGCCGGGGGGGTACAGGGAGAGCTTGAAGCTTTCTTT.

This clone came up once. The rearrangement joins TRBV18 to TRBJ2-5, with D tentatively TRBD2 (5 bases). The CDR3 sequence is 13 residues long. Deletions cut 6 bases from V and 1 base from J, with 9 bases between. The germline CDR1 and CDR2 sequences are KGHSH and LQKENI. The CDR3 reads CASSEEIQETQYF. DNA for the CDR3: TGTGCCAGCTCGGAGGAGATCCAAGAGACCCAGTACTTC.

This chain connects TRBV20-1 to TRBJ2-7, with 8 bases matching TRBD2. The CDR3 has 13 residues. Unmatched junction bases numbered 4, after V lost 3 bases and J lost 3 bases. Germline CDR1 DFQATT, CDR2 SNEGSKA (reference sequence). CDR3 DNA: TGCAGTGCTAGTACCCTAGCGGGCTACGAGCAGTACTTC. Protein product: CSASTLAGYEQYF.

The V call is TRBV19, the J call TRBJ1-1; D is ambiguous. The CDR3 covers 12 residues. Germline CDR1 LNHDA, CDR2 SQIVND (reference sequence). V dropped 7 bases and J dropped 2 bases, with 8 bases sitting between them. CDR3 region: CASKRFNTEAFF. Written as DNA, the CDR3 is TGTGCCAGTAAGAGATTTAACACTGAAGCTTTCTTT.

The chain joins TRBV19 to TRBJ2-3; TRBD1 aligns across 9 bases. CDR3 size: 17 residues. Losses at the gene ends were 6 bases for V and 1 base for J; bases not matched to a gene: 11. The V gene's germline CDR1 is LNHDA and CDR2 SQIVND (reference sequence). In nucleotides, the CDR3 is TGTGCCAGTAGGGACGGACAGGGGACACGGGGCACAGATACGCAGTATTTT. Amino acids: CASRDGQGTRGTDTQYF.

The CDR3 coding sequence is TGTGCCAGCAGTTTCCCGTCGGCTAGCGGGAGTCACAACGAGCAGTACTTC. Translating gives CASSFPSASGSHNEQYF. The V call is TRBV28, the J call TRBJ2-7; 10 bases fit TRBD2. This CDR3 has 17 amino acids. Losses at the gene ends were 3 bases for V and 5 bases for J; bases not matched to a gene: 13. Germline V gene sequence: CDR1 MDHEN, CDR2 SYDVKM.